The present TCR beta chain was sequenced within a study of cytomegalovirus exposure and HLA in healthy donors. Study-wide background: Unique TCRs numbering some 77 million, obtained from HLA-typed donors, made up an early data release. The study, taken as a whole, reports: A later analysis linked a missense DCLRE1C variant to TCR beta V- and J-gene trimming.

The CDR3 sequence is 13 residues long. V was pared by 6 bases and J by 4 bases, with 13 bases between. Per the germline V gene, CDR1 is SGHRS and CDR2 is YFSETQ. PCR amplification relied on 60 Vbeta primers (plus 13 Jbeta primers). Sequencing used immunoSEQ multiplex PCR; TCRdb keeps in-frame clones, though not all of them. The sample comprises over 50,000 clones, 75% to 80% of which are singletons, and around 2.6% rests with the top ten. To note about this clone: Its specificity is unknown.

Sequencing was carried out using PBMCs. This chain uses TRBV5-1 with TRBJ1-1, with a tentative D call TRBD1 (5 bases). This clonotype was sampled from a female donor in good health and CMV-seronegative. CDR3 DNA sequence: TGCGCCAGCACCAGCGGGGCAGCCACTGAAGCTTTCTTT. This encodes CASTSGAATEAFF.